One sample yielded the 20 T cell receptor beta chains listed below, sequenced in a study of shared clonotypes between healthy human individuals. Sequenced by immunoSEQ multiplex PCR; TCRdb stores in-frame clones only, minus some. The table includes about 750,000 clones, nearly 95% detected once. The naive CD8 subset, CD45RO-negative cells positively selected for CCR7, excluded terminally differentiated effector memory CD45RA+ cells. Sample: naive CD8+ T cells sorted from blood. The receptors derive from a man aged 25-45 years in good health.

The V and J genes are TRBV11-2 and TRBJ1-1; TRBD1 is a possible D gene (6 bases). This CDR3 is built from 14 residues. The germline V and J ends were trimmed by 4 bases and 1 base, with 10 bases remaining between them. CDR1 SGHAT and CDR2 FQNNGV come from the germline V gene. The CDR3 loop reads CASSSQGWNTEAFF. The CDR3, as DNA: TGTGCCAGCAGCTCGCAGGGGTGGAACACTGAAGCTTTCTTT.

The CDR3 reads CASSSTPGYNEQFF. The CDR3 nucleotides read TGTGCCAGCAGCTCGACCCCGGGTTACAATGAGCAGTTCTTC. This chain uses TRBV7-2 with TRBJ2-1; D uncertain. Germline-derived CDR1 and CDR2 are SGHTA and FQGNSA. There are 14 residues in the CDR3. Between the trimmed V and J ends, which lost 4 bases and 4 bases, there was a span of 11 bases.

This sequence joins TRBV7-6 and TRBJ1-2; D call uncertain. The CDR3 is 11 amino acids. Deletions cut 3 bases from V and 6 bases from J, with 5 bases between. Germline V gives CDR1 SGHVS, CDR2 FNYEAQ. CDR3 sequence (DNA): TGTGCCAGCAGCTTCGGCAATGGCTACACCTTC. As protein: CASSFGNGYTF. The whole variable domain, remainder taken from reference TRBV7-6 and TRBJ1-2, is GAGVSQSPRYKVTKRGQDVALRCDPISGHVSLYWYRQALGQGPEFLTYFNYEAQQDKSGLPNDRFSAERPEGSISTLTIQRTEQRDSAMYRCASSFGNGYTFGSGTRLTVV.

The CDR3 is CASRWDYNYEQYF. CDR3 nucleotide sequence: TGTGCCAGCAGGTGGGACTACAACTACGAGCAGTACTTC. V and J are TRBV6-5 and TRBJ2-7; TRBD2 matches at 7 bases. This CDR3 comprises 13 residues. CDR1 MNHEY and CDR2 SVGAGI come from the germline V gene. V was pared by 6 bases and J by 3 bases, with 5 bases of the junction left unmatched.

On this clone itself: This specimen includes other DNA sequences encoding the same CDR3. The chain employs TRBV7-9 and TRBJ2-7; the match to TRBD1 covers 11 bases. V shed 3 bases and J 2 bases; nucleotides not matched to a gene: 3. The CDR3 loop spans 15 amino acids. Germline V gives CDR1 SEHNR, CDR2 FQNEAQ (reference sequence). CDR3 in amino acids: CASSFPGQGAYEQYF. As DNA, the CDR3 is TGTGCCAGCAGCTTCCCGGGACAGGGGGCCTACGAGCAGTACTTC.

This sequence joins TRBV28 and TRBJ2-1; D not certain. The V end was cut by 2 bases, the J end by 4 bases, with 6 bases between. This CDR3 is 13 amino acids long. Germline CDR1 is MDHEN and CDR2 is SYDVKM. CDR3 in DNA: TGTGCCAGCAGTTTAGACTCGTACAATGAGCAGTTCTTC. This translates into CASSLDSYNEQFF.

The chain links TRBV2 to TRBJ2-3; no definite D call. Trimming cost V 3 bases and J 2 bases, with 6 bases left between them. The CDR3 covers 13 residues. Germline V gene data show CDR1 as SNHLY and CDR2 as FYNNEI. The DNA of the CDR3 is TGTGCCAGCAGTGACAGATACACAGATACGCAGTATTTT. Translated, it gives CASSDRYTDTQYF.

This chain joins TRBV4-1 and TRBJ1-1, with D unclear. The CDR3 sequence is 14 residues long. Germline CDR1 and CDR2: MGHRA and YSYEKL. Trimming left V 0 bases short and J 5 bases short, with 10 bases between. The CDR3 region is CASSQDAGRTEAFF. The CDR3 DNA is TGCGCCAGCAGCCAAGATGCAGGACGGACTGAAGCTTTCTTT.

This clone was seen a few times. V and J are TRBV6-4 and TRBJ2-3; 13 bases are a match to TRBD2. Unmatched junction bases numbered 5, after V lost 7 bases and J lost 4 bases. Germline loops: CDR1 MRHNA, CDR2 SNTAGT. The CDR3 is 15 residues long. CDR3 region: CASKLAGGSSDTQYF. The CDR3 region has the DNA TGTGCCAGCAAACTAGCGGGAGGGAGTTCAGATACGCAGTATTTT.

The V gene is TRBV11-2, the J gene TRBJ2-5, with TRBD2 matching 8 bases. CDR1 is SGHAT and CDR2 is FQNNGV in the germline V gene. The J segment lost 2 bases and the V segment lost 5 bases, leaving 4 bases of the junction unmatched. CDR3 length equals 14 residues. CDR3 DNA: TGTGCCAGCAGCAAACTAGCGGATCAAGAGACCCAGTACTTC. Translating it yields CASSKLADQETQYF.

This clone appeared a single time. The chain recombines TRBV28 with TRBJ1-1, with a weak D call TRBD1 (5 bases). The V end lost 5 bases, the J end lost 3 bases, and 19 bases lay between the germline ends. The CDR3 is made up of 16 amino acids. Germline V CDR1 and CDR2: MDHEN, SYDVKM. The CDR3 region has the DNA TGTGCCAGCAGTCGTCGGGACCGGCGTTGGGACACTGAAGCTTTCTTT. It codes for CASSRRDRRWDTEAFF.

The rearrangement joins TRBV6-1 to TRBJ2-1; D possibly corresponds to TRBD2 (5 bases). The germline gives CDR1 MNHNS, CDR2 SASEGT. The V end was cut by 6 bases, the J end by 7 bases, with 10 bases between. The CDR3 loop spans 12 amino acids. The CDR3 DNA is TGTGCCAGCAGCCACCCGGGAAATGAGCAGTTCTTC. As protein: CASSHPGNEQFF.

The V call is TRBV29-1, the J call TRBJ1-2; tentative D call: TRBD1 (5 bases). V lost 4 bases and J 8 bases, leaving 20 bases between the germline ends. The CDR3 loop spans 14 amino acids. Looked up from germline, CDR1 is SQVTM and CDR2 is ANQGSEA. CDR3 sequence (DNA): TGCAGCGTTGGAGGAGTAGGTGGGGGGACGGGCTACACCTTC. Amino acid sequence: CSVGGVGGGTGYTF. The complete variable domain, with remaining parts taken from reference TRBV29-1 and TRBJ1-2, reads SAVISQKPSRDICQRGTSLTIQCQVDSQVTMMFWYRQQPGQSLTLIATANQGSEATYESGFVIDKFPISRPNLTFSTLTVSNMSPEDSSIYLCSVGGVGGGTGYTFGSGTRLTVV.

This clone was seen once. This sequence joins TRBV28 and TRBJ2-3; weak D call: TRBD2 (7 bases). The germline V gene encodes CDR1 MDHEN and CDR2 SYDVKM. Trimming shortened V by 1 base and J by 2 bases, and 10 bases separated the two germline ends. This CDR3 has 15 residues. CDR3 amino acids: CASSLYRDYTDTQYF. CDR3 in DNA: TGTGCCAGCAGTTTATACAGGGACTACACAGATACGCAGTATTTT.

V is TRBV9 and J is TRBJ2-2; tentative D call: TRBD2 (7 bases). The CDR3 spans 18 residues. Germline V lookup: CDR1 SGDLS, CDR2 YYNGEE. V shed 1 base and J shed 1 base, with 17 bases lying between them. The CDR3 region has the DNA TGTGCCAGCAGCGTACCGTCCGGGGGGCCGGGGAACACCGGGGAGCTGTTTTTT. Amino acids: CASSVPSGGPGNTGELFF.

The chain recombines TRBV6-1 with TRBJ2-1, with 8 bases that match TRBD2. The CDR3 totals 15 residues. V gave up 11 bases and J gave up 8 bases; unmatched junction bases: 17. Germline CDR1 reads MNHNS; CDR2 reads SASEGT. This CDR3 is CAPRVPGTRRDEQFF. In DNA form, the CDR3 reads TGTGCCCCCAGAGTGCCCGGGACTAGAAGGGATGAGCAGTTCTTC.

The rearrangement uses TRBV27 and TRBJ2-3; 10 positions agree with TRBD2. Germline V gives CDR1 MNHEY, CDR2 SMNVEV (reference sequence). V lost 1 base to trimming and J lost 0 bases; unmatched junction nucleotides: 13. The CDR3 consists of 20 residues. The CDR3 nucleotides are TGTGCCAGCAGTTTATTGTCGGGACTAGCGACGGAGACTAGCACAGATACGCAGTATTTT. It yields the protein CASSLLSGLATETSTDTQYF.

The chain has TRBV9 and TRBJ2-2; TRBD1 is a possible D gene (6 bases). The V gene's germline CDR1 is SGDLS and CDR2 YYNGEE. V was shortened by 3 bases and J by 5 bases, with 20 bases between the two germline ends. The CDR3 is 17 residues long. CDR3 loop: CASSAPRTVGLTGELFF. For the CDR3, the DNA is TGTGCCAGCAGCGCCCCACGGACAGTGGGGCTTACCGGGGAGCTGTTTTTT.

The chain combines TRBV11-2 with TRBJ1-2; D is possibly TRBD1 (5 bases). V shed 0 bases and J shed 8 bases, with 16 bases lying between them. Germline V gene lookup returns CDR1 SGHAT and CDR2 FQNNGV. This CDR3 has 15 amino acids. Written as DNA, the CDR3 is TGTGCCAGCAGCTTAGAGGGGACTGACACGGGGGGCTACACCTTC. Encoded protein: CASSLEGTDTGGYTF.

The V call is TRBV5-4, the J call TRBJ1-1; no reliable D call. Germline CDR1 SGHNT, CDR2 YYREEE (reference sequence). V was shortened by 3 bases and J by 0 bases, with 6 bases between the two germline ends. The CDR3 has 13 amino acids. DNA for the CDR3: TGTGCCAGCAGCTCTATATTGAACACTGAAGCTTTCTTT. Translating gives CASSSILNTEAFF.